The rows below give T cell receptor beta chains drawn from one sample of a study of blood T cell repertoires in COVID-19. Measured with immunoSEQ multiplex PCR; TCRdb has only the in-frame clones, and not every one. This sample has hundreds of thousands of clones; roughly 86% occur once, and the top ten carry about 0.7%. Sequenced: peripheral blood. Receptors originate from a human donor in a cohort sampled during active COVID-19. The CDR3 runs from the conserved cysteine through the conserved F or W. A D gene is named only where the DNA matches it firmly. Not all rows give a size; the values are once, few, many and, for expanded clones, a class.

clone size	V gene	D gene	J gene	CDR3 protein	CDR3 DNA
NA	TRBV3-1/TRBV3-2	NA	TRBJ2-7	CASSQGTGSEQYF	TGTGCCAGCAGCCAAGGGACCGGGAGTGAGCAGTACTTC
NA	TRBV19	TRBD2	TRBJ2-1	CASTQAGLAGNEQFF	TGTGCCAGTACTCAAGCGGGGCTAGCGGGCAATGAGCAGTTCTTC
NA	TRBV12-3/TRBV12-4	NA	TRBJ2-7	CASSFRNPGEQYF	TGTGCCAGCAGTTTTCGCAACCCAGGGGAGCAGTACTTC
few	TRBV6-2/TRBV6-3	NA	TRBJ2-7	CASSYPAYEQYF	TGTGCCAGCAGTTACCCGGCCTACGAGCAGTACTTC
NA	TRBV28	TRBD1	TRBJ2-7	CASSSSGTGGYF	TGTGCCAGCAGTTCGTCCGGGACAGGGGGGTACTTC
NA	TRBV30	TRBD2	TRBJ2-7	CASGTSGSSYEQYF	TGTGCCTCAGGGACTAGCGGGAGCTCCTACGAGCAGTACTTC
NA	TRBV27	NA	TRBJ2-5	CASSTRTGETQYF	TGTGCCAGCAGTACCAGGACGGGGGAGACCCAGTACTTC
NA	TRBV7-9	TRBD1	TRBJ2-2	CASSPRTGILGTGELFF	TGTGCCAGCAGCCCTAGGACAGGGATTTTAGGTACCGGGGAGCTGTTTTTT
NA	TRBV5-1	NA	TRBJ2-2	CASSSRTGGAGELFF	TGCGCCAGCAGCTCCCGGACTGGGGGCGCCGGGGAGCTGTTTTTT
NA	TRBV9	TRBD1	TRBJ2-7	CASSPGTGTIEQYF	TGTGCCAGCAGCCCCGGGACAGGGACCATCGAGCAGTACTTC
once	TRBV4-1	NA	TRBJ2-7	CASSPGGGGHYEQYF	TGCGCCAGCAGCCCCGGTGGGGGGGGCCACTACGAGCAGTACTTC
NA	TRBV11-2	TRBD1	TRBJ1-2	CASSLERAGGYYGYTF	TGTGCCAGCAGCTTAGAGCGCGCAGGGGGATACTATGGCTACACCTTC
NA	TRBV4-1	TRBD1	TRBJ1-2	CASSEDRGNYGYTF	TGCGCCAGCAGCGAAGACAGGGGAAACTATGGCTACACCTTC
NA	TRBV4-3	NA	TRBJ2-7	CASSQGPRVSYEQYF	TGCGCCAGCAGCCAAGGGCCGAGGGTCTCCTACGAGCAGTACTTC
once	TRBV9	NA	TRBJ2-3	CASSVGGTPGTTDTQYF	TGTGCCAGCAGCGTAGGGGGGACACCCGGTACCACAGATACGCAGTATTTT
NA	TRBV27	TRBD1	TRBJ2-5	CASSALYQGARETQYF	TGTGCCAGCAGTGCGCTTTATCAGGGGGCGCGAGAGACCCAGTACTTC
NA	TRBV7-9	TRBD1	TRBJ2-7	CASSSRQGRAYEQYF	TGTGCCAGCAGCTCCCGACAGGGACGGGCCTACGAGCAGTACTTC
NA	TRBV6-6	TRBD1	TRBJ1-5	CASSPLTTGKLQPQHF	TGTGCCAGCAGTCCATTAACGACAGGGAAGTTGCAGCCCCAGCATTTT
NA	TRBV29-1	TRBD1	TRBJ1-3	CSVGQGNGNTIYF	TGCAGCGTCGGACAGGGAAATGGAAACACCATATATTTT
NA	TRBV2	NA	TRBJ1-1	CASRVGTEAFF	TGTGCCAGCCGGGTGGGCACTGAAGCTTTCTTT
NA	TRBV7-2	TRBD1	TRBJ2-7	CASSLTGTEPYEQYF	TGTGCCAGCAGCTTAACCGGGACAGAGCCCTACGAGCAGTACTTC
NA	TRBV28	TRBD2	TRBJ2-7	CATDRLAGDIFREQYF	TGTGCCACCGACCGACTAGCGGGAGATATATTCCGCGAGCAGTACTTC
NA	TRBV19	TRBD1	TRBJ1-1	CASRTQGVGTEAFF	TGTGCCAGTAGAACTCAGGGGGTGGGCACTGAAGCTTTCTTT
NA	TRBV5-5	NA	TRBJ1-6	CASSLAGTYNSPLHF	TGTGCCAGCAGCTTGGCCGGGACTTATAATTCACCCCTCCACTTT
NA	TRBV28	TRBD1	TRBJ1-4	CASSSPGQGSEKLFF	TGTGCCAGCAGTTCTCCGGGACAGGGAAGTGAAAAACTGTTTTTT
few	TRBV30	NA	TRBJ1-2	CAWSLNYGYTF	TGTGCCTGGAGTCTAAATTATGGCTACACCTTC
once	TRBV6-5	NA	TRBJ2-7	CAVSKRTAGLYEQYF	TGTGCCGTCTCAAAAAGGACAGCGGGACTTTACGAGCAGTACTTC
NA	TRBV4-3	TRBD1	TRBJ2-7	CASSQVGQGGYEQYF	TGCGCCAGCAGCCAAGTTGGACAGGGAGGTTACGAGCAGTACTTC
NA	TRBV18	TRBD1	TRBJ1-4	CASSLSGTGVRGSEKLFF	TGTGCCAGCTCACTATCCGGGACAGGGGTCAGAGGAAGCGAAAAACTGTTTTTT
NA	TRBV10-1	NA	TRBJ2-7	CASSEAGTYEQYF	TGCGCCAGCAGTGAGGCAGGGACCTACGAGCAGTACTTC
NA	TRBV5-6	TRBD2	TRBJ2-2	CASSLGLAGVTNTGELFF	TGTGCCAGCAGCTTGGGACTAGCGGGGGTGACGAACACCGGGGAGCTGTTTTTT
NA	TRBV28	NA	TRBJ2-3	CASSLPRTSTDTQYF	TGTGCCAGCAGTTTACCGAGAACTAGCACAGATACGCAGTATTTT
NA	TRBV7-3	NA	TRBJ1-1	CASSLGTGGAFF	TGTGCCAGCAGCTTAGGGACGGGAGGAGCTTTCTTT
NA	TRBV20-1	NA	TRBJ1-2	CSARTSYGYTF	TGCAGTGCTAGAACCAGCTATGGCTACACCTTC
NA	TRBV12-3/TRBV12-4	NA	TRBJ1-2	CASSTTGFYGYTF	TGTGCCAGCAGTACAACAGGGTTCTATGGCTACACCTTC
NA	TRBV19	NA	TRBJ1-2	CASRSERRLYGYTF	TGTGCCAGTAGATCGGAGAGACGTCTATATGGCTACACCTTC
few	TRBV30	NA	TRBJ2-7	CAWSVGGEQYF	TGTGCCTGGAGTGTAGGCGGCGAGCAGTACTTC
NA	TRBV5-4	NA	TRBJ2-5	CASSLRGNQETQYF	TGTGCCAGCAGCTTGCGGGGGAACCAAGAGACCCAGTACTTC
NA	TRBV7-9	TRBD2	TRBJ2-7	CASSSRTSGGASLFYEQYF	TGTGCCAGCAGCTCCCGGACTAGCGGGGGGGCCTCTTTATTCTACGAGCAGTACTTC
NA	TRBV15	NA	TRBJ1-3	CATSRGSGSGNTIYF	TGTGCCACCAGCAGAGGATCGGGGTCTGGAAACACCATATATTTT
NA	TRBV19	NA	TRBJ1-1	CASSISRIGTEAFF	TGTGCCAGTAGTATTTCTCGAATCGGGACTGAAGCTTTCTTT
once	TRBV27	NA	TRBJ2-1	CASSSGSAYLNYNEQFF	TGTGCCAGCAGTTCGGGTAGCGCATACTTAAACTACAATGAGCAGTTCTTC
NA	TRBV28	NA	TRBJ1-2	CASSSSDYGYTF	TGTGCCAGCAGTTCGTCTGACTATGGCTACACCTTC
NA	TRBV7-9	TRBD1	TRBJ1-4	CASSQTGQGQTNEKLFF	TGTGCCAGCAGCCAGACCGGACAGGGACAAACTAATGAAAAACTGTTTTTT
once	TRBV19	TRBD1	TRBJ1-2	CASSPRTGWTYGYTF	TGTGCCAGTAGTCCCCGGACAGGGTGGACCTATGGCTACACCTTC
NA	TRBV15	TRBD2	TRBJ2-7	CATSRDLNSLIASGGEQYF	TGTGCCACCAGCAGAGATCTCAATTCTTTAATCGCTAGCGGGGGCGAGCAGTACTTC
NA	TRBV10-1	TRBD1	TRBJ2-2	CASRTVALGSGGSGELFF	TGCGCCAGCAGAACAGTCGCTCTCGGCTCAGGGGGCTCCGGGGAGCTGTTTTTT
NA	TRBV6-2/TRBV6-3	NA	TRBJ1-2	CASSRSQAKRLYGYTF	TGTGCCAGCAGTAGGTCCCAGGCAAAACGGCTCTATGGCTACACCTTC